These T cell receptor beta chains were read from a single sample in a study of a mutant IDH1 vaccine in newly diagnosed glioma. Sequencing was performed with immunoSEQ multiplex PCR; in TCRdb, only in-frame clones are kept and a portion is missing. The data show around 100,000 clones, roughly 91% seen once. Antigen specificity for these receptors is unknown. Sequenced material: PBMCs, taken from a glioma patient whose treatment included an IDH1 peptide vaccine. The source is a woman aged 45-59 years with glioma. Both conserved end residues are part of each CDR3. A D gene is named only where the DNA matches it firmly. Clone size is given for some rows only: seen once, a few or many times, or a class if the clone is expanded.

V gene,J gene,clone size,D gene,CDR3 protein,CDR3 DNA
TRBV29-1,TRBJ1-3,NA,NA,CSVRGGRVGTIYF,TGCAGCGTGAGGGGGGGGCGAGTTGGGACCATATATTTT
TRBV11-2,TRBJ2-7,NA,TRBD2,CASSSGLAGGRYEQYF,TGTGCCAGCAGCTCGGGACTAGCGGGAGGGCGGTACGAGCAGTACTTC
TRBV7-9,TRBJ2-7,once,NA,CASTSGQYEQYF,TGTGCCAGCACCTCGGGGCAATACGAGCAGTACTTC
TRBV5-1,TRBJ2-5,NA,TRBD2,CASSLVGSGSREETQYF,TGCGCCAGCAGCTTGGTGGGTAGCGGGAGCAGGGAAGAGACCCAGTACTTC
TRBV6-5,TRBJ2-7,NA,TRBD1,CASSYSTGTGNEQYF,TGTGCCAGCAGTTACTCGACCGGGACAGGGAACGAGCAGTACTTC
TRBV4-1,TRBJ2-4,NA,TRBD2,CASSQDGGGLAKNIQYF,TGCGCCAGCAGCCAAGATGGGGGGGGTCTAGCCAAAAACATTCAGTACTTC
TRBV30,TRBJ1-5,once,NA,CAWSSYREKNQPQHF,TGTGCCTGGAGTTCTTACCGGGAGAAGAATCAGCCCCAGCATTTT
TRBV7-9,TRBJ2-3,NA,TRBD1,CASSYRQGLTDTQYF,TGTGCCAGCAGCTACCGACAGGGGCTCACAGATACGCAGTATTTT
TRBV6-5,TRBJ2-7,NA,NA,CASSPPGLSEQYF,TGTGCCAGCAGTCCCCCAGGGTTGTCCGAGCAGTACTTC
TRBV18,TRBJ2-5,NA,NA,CASSHPLRELETQYF,TGTGCCAGCTCACACCCTCTCCGGGAGTTGGAGACCCAGTACTTC
TRBV4-2,TRBJ2-1,NA,TRBD1,CASSPDRVSNEQFF,TGTGCCAGCAGCCCTGACAGGGTTAGCAATGAGCAGTTCTTC
TRBV9,TRBJ1-6,NA,NA,CTSSVRTENSPLHF,TGTACCAGCAGCGTACGGACAGAGAATTCACCCCTCCACTTT